Presented here are 3 T cell receptor beta chains from one specimen sequenced in a study of naive CD8 T cells in extremely preterm neonates. Generated by immunoSEQ multiplex PCR, the TCRdb table keeps only in-frame clones and is missing some. This table has 5,000 to 6,500 clones, 95% to 97% appearing once. Input material: naive CD8+ T cells from blood. The receptor source for this set is a human donor in good health.

The V call is TRBV13, the J call TRBJ1-2, with D possibly being TRBD1 (5 bases). CDR1 and CDR2 from the germline V gene are PRHDT and FYEKMQ (reference sequence). V lost 2 bases and J 4 bases, leaving 11 bases between the germline ends. The CDR3 is made up of 14 amino acids. CDR3 residues: CASSLRQIIYGYTF. In DNA, the CDR3 is TGTGCCAGCAGCTTACGACAGATTATCTATGGCTACACCTTC.

This clone has only one observation. V gene TRBV5-1 combines with J gene TRBJ2-1; a weak D match, TRBD1 (7 bases). Germline CDR1 SGHRS, CDR2 YFSETQ. The CDR3 runs to 14 residues. V lost 4 bases to trimming and J lost 8 bases, with 16 bases between them. In DNA, the CDR3 is TGCGCCAGCAGCCCCAGGGGGAGGCCTGATGAGCAGTTCTTC. This translates into CASSPRGRPDEQFF.

The chain couples TRBV27 to TRBJ2-7; 7 nucleotides line up with TRBD2. The CDR3 consists of 18 residues. Germline CDR1 reads MNHEY; CDR2 reads SMNVEV (reference sequence). V shed 5 bases and J 3 bases; nucleotides not matched to a gene: 19. The CDR3 bases are TGTGCCAGCAGTCCCTGGGCAGCCTCCGGGACTAATATCTACGAGCAGTACTTC. Its protein is CASSPWAASGTNIYEQYF.